One and the same sample provided the 15 T cell receptor beta chains below, sequenced in a study of CD8 T cells in ankylosing spondylitis (dated by TCRdb to 2016 to 2017). The method behind the library was 5' RACE. The sequencer was an Illumina HiSeq 2500. The public reads were quality trimmed at Q25 with fastp and then assembled into clones with MiXCR by TCRdb, keeping productive beta chains. Each entry merges the rows of one CDR3 protein and shows their most common DNA and genes. The sample contains approximately 200,000 distinct CDR3 sequences, over 10% of them found a single time. About 10% of the sample is in the top ten clones. Sequencing input: blood, either unsorted or a sorted T cell fraction (not recorded which). These receptor sequences come from a female donor with ankylosing spondylitis or in good health (not recorded which).

This clonotype showed up just a few times. V and J are TRBV4-2 and TRBJ1-5; D is uncertain. There are 17 residues in the CDR3. V lost 3 bases and J 2 bases, leaving 17 bases between the germline ends. Germline values: CDR1 LGHNA, CDR2 YNFKEQ. In DNA, the CDR3 is TGTGCCAGCAGCCAGGAAACAGACCGGAGGGGCAATCAGCCCCAGCATTTT. Its protein is CASSQETDRRGNQPQHF.

This clonotype was seen at least ten times. The CDR3 spells CASSGAFRYEQYF. CDR3 DNA sequence: TGTGCCAGCAGCGGCGCCTTCCGCTACGAGCAGTACTTC. The V call is TRBV7-2, the J call TRBJ2-7; D not certain. The V end lost 5 bases, the J end lost 3 bases, and 11 bases lay between the germline ends. There are 13 residues in the CDR3. Germline values: CDR1 SGHTA, CDR2 FQGNSA.

The J gene is TRBJ2-4, the V gene TRBV18; no clear D gene. The CDR3 covers 13 residues. The germline V gene encodes CDR1 KGHSH and CDR2 LQKENI. V lost 1 base, J lost 6 bases, and 7 bases lay in between. CDR3 coding DNA: TGTGCCAGCTCACCACGTCAGTTAAACATTCAGTACTTC. Encoded protein: CASSPRQLNIQYF.

This rearrangement joins TRBV20-1 to TRBJ2-3, with no clear D. Germline CDR1 is DFQATT and CDR2 is SNEGSKA (reference sequence). This CDR3 spans 11 amino acids. V lost 7 bases and J 2 bases, leaving 7 bases between the germline ends. In DNA, the CDR3 is TGCAGTGGGGATCACACAGATACGCAGTATTTT. Translated: CSGDHTDTQYF.

This clonotype was found many times. The V call is TRBV10-3, the J call TRBJ2-1; 10 positions match TRBD2. Trimming at V came to 3 bases and at J to 9 bases, leaving 8 bases not matched to a gene. The CDR3 covers 15 residues. The germline V gene has CDR1 ENHRY and CDR2 SYGVKD. CDR3 in amino acids: CAISDGSGRLGEQFF. DNA of the CDR3: TGTGCCATCAGTGACGGTAGCGGGAGGCTTGGTGAGCAGTTCTTC.

This clonotype was observed at least ten times. This rearrangement joins TRBV27 to TRBJ2-7; the match to TRBD2 covers 8 bases. V lost 6 bases to trimming and J lost 2 bases; unmatched junction nucleotides: 6. The CDR3 runs 14 residues. Germline V gives CDR1 MNHEY, CDR2 SMNVEV (reference sequence). The CDR3 protein is CASSRGLEAYEQYF. The CDR3 DNA sequence: TGTGCCAGCAGCCGGGGACTAGAGGCCTACGAGCAGTACTTC.

The CDR3 DNA follows: TGTGCCAGCAGGGGACTGGACCGATCACCCCTCCACTTT. Protein: CASRGLDRSPLHF. V and J are TRBV12-3 or TRBV12-4 and TRBJ1-6; D possibly corresponds to TRBD1 (5 bases). V was shortened by 6 bases and J by 10 bases, with 13 bases between the two germline ends. The CDR3 contains 13 residues.

This clonotype was seen at least ten times. The V and J genes are TRBV6-2 or TRBV6-3 and TRBJ2-1, with 10 bases that match TRBD2. CDR3 length equals 17 residues. Germline CDR1 is MNHEY and CDR2 is SVGEGT. J lost 8 bases, V lost 7 bases, and 17 bases had no gene match. CDR3 sequence (DNA): TGTGCCAGCACCCTCTCTCCCAAAATCGGACTAGCGGATGAGCAGTTCTTC. The encoded protein is CASTLSPKIGLADEQFF.

This clonotype came up many times. The chain couples TRBV6-2 or TRBV6-3 to TRBJ1-1; D is unclear. V lost 2 bases and J 5 bases, leaving 9 bases between the germline ends. This CDR3 is 13 amino acids long. The germline V gene has CDR1 MNHEY and CDR2 SVGEGT. The CDR3 region has the DNA TGTGCCAGCAGTTACCAATTGGGAACTGAAGCTTTCTTT. Its translation: CASSYQLGTEAFF.

Ten or more counts support this clonotype. The V call is TRBV6-1, the J call TRBJ2-2; possibly TRBD1 or TRBD2 for D (5 bases each). The germline V gene has CDR1 MNHNS and CDR2 SASEGT. The CDR3 is 15 amino acids. The V end was cut by 6 bases, the J end by 0 bases, with 11 bases between. The CDR3 spells CASRGTEPNTGELFF. CDR3 DNA: TGTGCCAGCAGAGGGACGGAACCGAACACCGGGGAGCTGTTTTTT.

This clonotype showed up many times. This chain's CDR3 is CASSRGVSYNEQFF. The CDR3 DNA is TGTGCCAGCAGCCGGGGAGTCTCCTACAATGAGCAGTTCTTC. This chain links TRBV3-1 with TRBJ2-1; D is possibly TRBD2 (5 bases). CDR1 and CDR2 (germline): LGHDT, YNNKEL (reference sequence). The CDR3 has 14 amino acids. V was shortened by 4 bases and J by 0 bases, with 7 bases between the two germline ends.

This clonotype was recorded many times. The J gene is TRBJ1-5, the V gene TRBV12-3 or TRBV12-4; 7 bases fit TRBD1. The CDR3 sequence is 13 residues long. J gave up 6 bases and V 8 bases, and 7 bases lay outside the gene matches. CDR3 in amino acids: CASGKGASQPQHF. The CDR3 coding sequence is TGTGCCAGCGGGAAGGGGGCGAGTCAGCCCCAGCATTTT.

Concerning this clonotype itself: A clone one base away is much larger, so this may be a read error. The V call is TRBV12-3 or TRBV12-4, the J call TRBJ1-1; the D gene is possibly TRBD1 (5 bases). The CDR3 runs to 15 residues. CDR3 region: CASILALGVGTEAFF. In DNA, the CDR3 is TGTGCCAGCATTTTAGCGTTGGGGGTGGGAACTGAAGCTTTCTTT.

The sample holds many counts of this clonotype. The genes are TRBV20-1 and TRBJ2-3, with D perhaps being TRBD1 or TRBD2 (7 bases each). Germline loops: CDR1 DFQATT, CDR2 SNEGSKA (reference sequence). The CDR3 has 13 residues. V lost 6 bases to trimming and J lost 6 bases, with 16 bases between them. The CDR3 DNA follows: TGCAGTGCCCGAACCCAGGGGGGGGATACGCAGTATTTT. Amino acids: CSARTQGGDTQYF.

This clonotype was seen ten or more times. This chain joins TRBV20-1 and TRBJ2-3; possibly TRBD2 for D (5 bases). Germline lookup yields CDR1 DFQATT and CDR2 SNEGSKA (reference sequence). This CDR3 spans 12 amino acids. Trimming cost V 3 bases and J 4 bases, with 8 bases left between them. The CDR3 reads CSARRAPDTQYF. The CDR3 coding sequence is TGCAGTGCTAGGCGGGCTCCAGATACGCAGTATTTT.